These T cell receptor beta chains were read from a single sample in a study of beta chain features in type 1 diabetes. TCRdb's copy holds only in-frame clones and misses some; the assay was immunoSEQ multiplex PCR. The data hold hundreds of thousands of clones, with 11% to 15% observed a single time. Specimen: naive CD4+ T cells from blood. These receptors all come from a man aged 18 to 35 with type 1 diabetes. Both conserved end residues are part of each CDR3. A D gene is named only where the DNA matches it firmly. Not every row has a clone size; where given, it reads once, few, many or a size class.

>TRBV7-2|NA|TRBJ2-1|NA
TGTGCCAGCAGCTTTAGGGGGGAGTACAATGAGCAGTTCTTC
CASSFRGEYNEQFF
>TRBV2|NA|TRBJ2-7|few
TGTGCCAGCAGGTACCCCTACGAGCAGTACTTC
CASRYPYEQYF
>TRBV4-1|TRBD2|TRBJ2-3|NA
TGCGCCAGCAGCCTTCTCCTAGCGGGAGGCGGGGCAGATACGCAGTATTTT
CASSLLLAGGGADTQYF
>TRBV25-1|NA|TRBJ1-3|few
TGTGCCAGCAGTGATCGAGGGGGTTGGGGAAACACCATATATTTT
CASSDRGGWGNTIYF
>TRBV7-3|NA|TRBJ2-3|NA
TGTGCCAGCAGCCGGGACGGAACCACAGATACGCAGTATTTT
CASSRDGTTDTQYF
>TRBV11-3|NA|TRBJ2-3|NA
TGTGCCAGCAGCTTATCAGGTTGGACAGATACGCAGTATTTT
CASSLSGWTDTQYF
>TRBV7-9|NA|TRBJ2-1|NA
TGTGCCAGGGGAGGGGGGGCCCCCCACAATGAGCAGTTCTTC
CARGGGAPHNEQFF
>TRBV5-1|NA|TRBJ2-5|NA
TGCGCCAGCAGCTTGGATCGGGAGACCCAGTACTTC
CASSLDRETQYF
>TRBV29-1|NA|TRBJ1-4|NA
TGCAGCGGGGGAGTTAATGAAAAACTGTTTTTT
CSGGVNEKLFF
>TRBV25-1|TRBD1|TRBJ2-7|few
TGTGCCAGCAGCGAGGGACAGGGGATCTACGAGCAGTACTTC
CASSEGQGIYEQYF
>TRBV9|TRBD1|TRBJ1-2|few
TGTGCCAGCAGCACCCGGGACAGGTCCTATGGCTACACCTTC
CASSTRDRSYGYTF
>TRBV4-1|NA|TRBJ1-2|NA
TGCGCCAGCAGCCAAGGGACTAATAGCTACACCTTC
CASSQGTNSYTF
>TRBV30|NA|TRBJ2-7|NA
TGTGCCTGGGGAGGTGGCGTAGCCTACGAGCAGTACTTC
CAWGGGVAYEQYF
>TRBV10-3|NA|TRBJ2-4|few
TGTGCCATCAGTGAACTGATGAAGCTAGCCAAAAACATTCAGTACTTC
CAISELMKLAKNIQYF
>TRBV20-1|NA|TRBJ2-2|few
TGCAGTGTCTCGAACACCGGGGAGCTGTTTTTT
CSVSNTGELFF
>TRBV2|TRBD2|TRBJ2-1|NA
TGTGCCGGCCTGACTAGCGGGAGGGTAAGGAATGAGCAGTTCTTC
CAGLTSGRVRNEQFF
>TRBV6-5|TRBD1|TRBJ2-7|NA
TGTGCCAGCAGTTACGGGACAGTTTTATCCCCACGCGAGCAGTACTTC
CASSYGTVLSPREQYF
>TRBV28|TRBD1|TRBJ1-2|once
TGTGCCAGCAGTTCCTACCAAGGGGGCGCAAATGGCTACACCTTC
CASSSYQGGANGYTF
>TRBV9|NA|TRBJ1-3|NA
TGTGCCAGCAGCGACAGGCCTGGAAACACCATATATTTT
CASSDRPGNTIYF
>TRBV30|NA|TRBJ2-3|NA
TGTGCCTGGAGCCCCGCAGATACGCAGTATTTT
CAWSPADTQYF
>TRBV15|NA|TRBJ1-4|NA
TGTGCCACCAGCCCTGGCTTCGCCCGGGAAAAACTGTTTTTT
CATSPGFAREKLFF
>TRBV9|NA|TRBJ2-7|NA
TGTGCCAGCAGCCGAGCGGGCAGGGGAGTATCCTACGAGCAGTACTTC
CASSRAGRGVSYEQYF
>TRBV29-1|TRBD1|TRBJ2-5|NA
TGCAGCGTTGCGACAGGGGAGACCCAGTACTTC
CSVATGETQYF
>TRBV11-2|TRBD1|TRBJ2-7|NA
TGTGCCAGCAGCTTAGAGACAGGGTCCCCCCAGCAGTACTTC
CASSLETGSPQQYF
>TRBV7-9|TRBD1|TRBJ2-5|NA
TGTGCCAGCACCATAGGGACAGGGAAGGAGACCCAGTACTTC
CASTIGTGKETQYF
>TRBV6-5|TRBD1|TRBJ1-1|NA
TGTGCCAGCAGAACCCCCGGGACAGACACTGAAGCTTTCTTT
CASRTPGTDTEAFF
>TRBV7-2|NA|TRBJ2-1|NA
TGTGCCAGCAGCCCCTTCCGGGGCCAAGACAATGAGCAGTTCTTC
CASSPFRGQDNEQFF
>TRBV29-1|TRBD1|TRBJ2-7|few
TGCAGCGTGAGCTCTCTCGGGACAGGGAGAGACGAGCAGTACTTC
CSVSSLGTGRDEQYF
>TRBV28|NA|TRBJ2-1|few
TGTGCCAGCAGTCCACCTGACCGACGAGAGCAGTTCTTC
CASSPPDRREQFF
>TRBV9|TRBD1|TRBJ1-4|NA
TGTGCCAGCAGCGTCGAATCCGGGACAGGGAAACTGTTTTTT
CASSVESGTGKLFF
>TRBV23-1|TRBD2|TRBJ2-3|NA
TGCGCCAGCAGCCTTGGGACTAGCGGATACACAGATACGCAGTATTTT
CASSLGTSGYTDTQYF
>TRBV30|NA|TRBJ2-5|few
TGTGCCTGGATCCCCACGGGGCGCCTCCAAGAGACCCAGTACTTC
CAWIPTGRLQETQYF
>TRBV29-1|NA|TRBJ1-5|few
TGCAGCGTTGCTGGGGACCTATTGGGTCAGCCCCAGCATTTT
CSVAGDLLGQPQHF
>TRBV13|TRBD2|TRBJ2-3|few
TGTGCCAGCAGCCCCCAGCGGGAGTCAGATACGCAGTATTTT
CASSPQRESDTQYF
>TRBV5-1|TRBD1|TRBJ2-5|NA
TGCGCCAGCAGAGGACAGGGGAGAGAGACCCAGTACTTC
CASRGQGRETQYF
>TRBV5-1|NA|TRBJ1-1|NA
TGCGCCAGCAGCTTGGACGGCCCCTTCCACACTGAAGCTTTCTTT
CASSLDGPFHTEAFF
>TRBV7-2|NA|TRBJ2-2|few
TGTGCCAGCAGCTACAACGCGAACACCGGGGAGCTGTTTTTT
CASSYNANTGELFF
>TRBV29-1|NA|TRBJ1-2|NA
TGCAGCGTTGACAGGGGTGGTGACTATGGCTACACCTTC
CSVDRGGDYGYTF
>TRBV18|TRBD1|TRBJ2-1|NA
TGTGCCAGCTCAGGAGGACAGGGGCCTTACAATGAGCAGTTCTTC
CASSGGQGPYNEQFF
>TRBV7-2|NA|TRBJ1-1|few
TGTGCCAGCAGTCGTGCAATTCGTGCTGAAGCTTTCTTT
CASSRAIRAEAFF
>TRBV15|NA|TRBJ2-2|few
TGTGCCACCAGCAGAGCCTTAGGGGCCGGGGAGCTGTTTTTT
CATSRALGAGELFF
>TRBV5-6|TRBD2|TRBJ2-1|NA
TGTGCCAGCAGCTTGGTCACTAGCGGGAGGGCCGCGTCCTACAATGAGCAGTTCTTC
CASSLVTSGRAASYNEQFF
>TRBV5-1|NA|TRBJ1-5|few
TGCGCCAGCAGCTTAGCCGGGGTGAGCAATCAGCCCCAGCATTTT
CASSLAGVSNQPQHF
>TRBV6-5|TRBD2|TRBJ2-1|few
TGTGCCAGCAGTCCTGAGGTAGCGGGGGGGCATGAGCAGTTCTTC
CASSPEVAGGHEQFF
>TRBV30|TRBD1|TRBJ1-1|few
TGTGCCTGGAGTCGCGACAGGGTGGCCACTGAAGCTTTCTTT
CAWSRDRVATEAFF
>TRBV30|NA|TRBJ1-1|NA
TGTGCCTGGAGTGTAATCCCGATCTCTACAGTGAACACTGAAGCTTTCTTT
CAWSVIPISTVNTEAFF
>TRBV30|TRBD1|TRBJ1-4|few
TGTGCCTGGAGATTTACAGGGGGCACTGAAAAACTGTTTTTT
CAWRFTGGTEKLFF
>TRBV30|TRBD2|TRBJ2-7|few
TGTGCCTGGAGTCGAACTAGCGGGTCTTACGAGCAGTACTTC
CAWSRTSGSYEQYF
>TRBV27|NA|TRBJ2-6|many
TGTGCCAGCAAGGCTGGGGCCAACGTCCTGACTTTC
CASKAGANVLTF
>TRBV30|TRBD1|TRBJ1-6|NA
TGTGCCTGGACCTTACAGGGGGATAATTCACCCCTCCACTTT
CAWTLQGDNSPLHF
>TRBV2|TRBD1|TRBJ1-4|NA
TGTGCCAGCAGGAACGATAGACAGGGGGCGGAAAAACTGTTTTTT
CASRNDRQGAEKLFF
>TRBV29-1|NA|TRBJ2-5|NA
TGCAGCGTTGATTTAGGGGGGGCCCGTCAAGAAGAGACCCAGTACTTC
CSVDLGGARQEETQYF
>TRBV2|NA|TRBJ1-4|NA
TGTGCCAGCACTAGAACTCCGAATGAAAAACTGTTTTTT
CASTRTPNEKLFF
>TRBV9|TRBD2|TRBJ2-1|NA
TGTGCCAGCAGCGTAGCGGGAGGGCCGAATGAGCAGTTCTTC
CASSVAGGPNEQFF